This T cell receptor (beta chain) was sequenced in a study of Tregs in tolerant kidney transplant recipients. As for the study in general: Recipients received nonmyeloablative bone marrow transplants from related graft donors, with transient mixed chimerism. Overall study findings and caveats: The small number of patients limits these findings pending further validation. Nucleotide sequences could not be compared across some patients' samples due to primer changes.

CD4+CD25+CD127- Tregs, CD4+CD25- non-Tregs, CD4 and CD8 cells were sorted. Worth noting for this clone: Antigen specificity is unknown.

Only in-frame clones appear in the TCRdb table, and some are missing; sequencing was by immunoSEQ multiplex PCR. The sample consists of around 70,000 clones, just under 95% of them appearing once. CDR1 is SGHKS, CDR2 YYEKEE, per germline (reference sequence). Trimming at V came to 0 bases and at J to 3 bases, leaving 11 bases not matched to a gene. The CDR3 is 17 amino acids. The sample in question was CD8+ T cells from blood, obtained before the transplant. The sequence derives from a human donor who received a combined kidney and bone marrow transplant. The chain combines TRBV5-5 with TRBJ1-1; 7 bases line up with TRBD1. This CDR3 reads CASSLGPLQGEDTEAFF. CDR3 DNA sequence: TGTGCCAGCAGCTTGGGGCCCCTCCAGGGGGAAGACACTGAAGCTTTCTTT.